This T cell receptor (beta chain) was identified during a study of regulatory T cells in long-lasting Graves disease. Study findings and constraints: When disease was persistent, TRBV28, TRBJ1-2 and TRBJ2-5 were the favored segments. The work looked only at peripheral blood and did not look at thyroid tissue.

Germline V gene sequence: CDR1 MNHNS, CDR2 SASEGT. The CDR3 loop spans 13 amino acids. The germline V and J ends were trimmed by 6 bases and 5 bases, with 10 bases remaining between them. Time point described: newly diagnosed GD, antithyroid drugs for less than 3 months. Preparation of the TCR library used RNA extracted from PBMCs. Patients came through an endocrinology department, and that department was in Xi'an, China. This clonotype occurred many times. Antigen specificity is unknown. Assembly of TCR beta libraries relied on iRepertoire HTBI primers together with Arm-PCR of CDR3 regions. Each CDR3 protein is one row after TCRdb ran MiXCR on the multiplex PCR reads. The data show 250,000 or so distinct CDR3 sequences, with 20% seen just once and around 13% held by the top ten.

The TCR was taken from a female donor with Graves disease. This chain links TRBV6-1 with TRBJ2-2; D is unclear. Specimen: peripheral blood mononuclear cells (PBMCs), collected at new diagnosis, from a patient treated with antithyroid drugs. The CDR3 nucleotides read TGTGCCAGCAGGCTTGAAGTTACCGGGGAGCTGTTTTTT. Translated: CASRLEVTGELFF.